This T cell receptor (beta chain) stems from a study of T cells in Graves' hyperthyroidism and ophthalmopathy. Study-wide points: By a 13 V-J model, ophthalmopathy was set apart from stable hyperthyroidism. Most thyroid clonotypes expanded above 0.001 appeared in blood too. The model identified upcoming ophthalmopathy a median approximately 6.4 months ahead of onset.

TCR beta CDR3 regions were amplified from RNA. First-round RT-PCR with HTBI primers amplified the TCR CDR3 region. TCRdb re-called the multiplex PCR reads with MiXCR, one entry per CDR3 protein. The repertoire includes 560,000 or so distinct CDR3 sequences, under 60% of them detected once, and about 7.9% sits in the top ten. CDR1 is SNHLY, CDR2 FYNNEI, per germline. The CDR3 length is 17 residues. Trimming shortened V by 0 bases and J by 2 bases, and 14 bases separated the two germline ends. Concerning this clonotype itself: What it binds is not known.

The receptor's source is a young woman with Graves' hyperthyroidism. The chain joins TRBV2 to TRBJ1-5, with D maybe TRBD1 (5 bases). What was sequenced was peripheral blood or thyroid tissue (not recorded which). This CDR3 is CASSEAWSGRRNQPQHF. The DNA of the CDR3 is TGTGCCAGCAGTGAAGCTTGGTCGGGACGGCGCAATCAGCCCCAGCATTTT.